This TCR beta chain was sequenced in a study of T cell clonality in common variable immunodeficiency. The CDR3 totals 14 residues. V lost 0 bases and J 2 bases, leaving 6 bases between the germline ends. Looked up from germline, CDR1 is WNHNN and CDR2 is SYGVQD (reference sequence). Whole-study findings and limits: CVID subjects had higher TCRbeta clonality than healthy controls, most marked in about a third. Common variable immunodeficiency TCR beta sequences reportedly had fewer deletions and N-nucleotide insertions.

Many counts were recorded for this clone. Its antigen is unidentified. The read finishes 3 residues shy of the CDR3 end, and the germline J gene is used to complete it. The data were produced by immunoSEQ multiplex PCR, yet TCRdb's version contains in-frame clones alone and is incomplete. The sample offers around 20,000 clones and no singletons, the top ten holding around 2.5%. The sequence was collected from a human donor with common variable immunodeficiency. This rearrangement joins TRBV10-1 to TRBJ2-3; D unclear. Sequencing was carried out using peripheral blood mononuclear cells. The covered CDR3 bases are TGCGCCAGCAGTGAGTCGGGCTACACAGATACG. Amino acid sequence: CASSESGYTDT. The whole CDR3 sequence is CASSESGYTDTQYF.